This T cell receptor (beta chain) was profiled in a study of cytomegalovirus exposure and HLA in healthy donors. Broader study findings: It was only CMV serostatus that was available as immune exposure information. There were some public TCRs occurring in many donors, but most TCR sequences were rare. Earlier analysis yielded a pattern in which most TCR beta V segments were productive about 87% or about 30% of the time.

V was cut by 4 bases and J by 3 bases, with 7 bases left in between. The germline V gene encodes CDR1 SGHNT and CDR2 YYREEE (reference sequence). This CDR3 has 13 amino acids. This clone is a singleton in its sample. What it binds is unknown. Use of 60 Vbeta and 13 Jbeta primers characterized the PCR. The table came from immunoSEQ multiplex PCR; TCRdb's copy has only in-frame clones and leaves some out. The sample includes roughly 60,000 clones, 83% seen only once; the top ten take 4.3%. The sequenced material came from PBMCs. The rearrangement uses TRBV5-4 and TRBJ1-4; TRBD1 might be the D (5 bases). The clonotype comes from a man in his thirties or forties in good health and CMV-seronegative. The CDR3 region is CASSQQANEKLFF. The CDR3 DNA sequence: TGTGCCAGCAGCCAACAGGCTAATGAAAAACTGTTTTTT. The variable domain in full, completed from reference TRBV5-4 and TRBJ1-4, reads ETGVTQSPTHLIKTRGQQVTLRCSSQSGHNTVSWYQQALGQGPQFIFQYYREEENGRGNFPPRFSGLQFPNYSSELNVNALELDDSALYLCASSQQANEKLFFGSGTQLSVL.